The 32 T cell receptor beta chains in this list originate from one sample, sequenced in a study of CD8 T cells in ankylosing spondylitis. Each CDR3 protein is one row after TCRdb ran MiXCR on the 5' RACE reads. The table shows 200,000 to 250,000 distinct CDR3 sequences, with roughly a tenth occurring only once. Sequencing input: blood, either unsorted or a sorted T cell fraction (not recorded which). These receptors came from a male donor with ankylosing spondylitis or in good health (not recorded which).

The J gene is TRBJ1-4, the V gene TRBV5-6; D unclear. The CDR3 covers 15 residues. Trimming removed 4 bases from V and 4 bases from J, with 14 bases in between. The germline CDR1 and CDR2 sequences are SGHDT and YYEEEE. CDR3 protein: CASSAVGRYNEKLFF. CDR3 nucleotides: TGTGCCAGCAGCGCGGTTGGGCGATATAATGAAAAACTGTTTTTT.

The V call is TRBV4-2, the J call TRBJ2-2; D call uncertain. The CDR3 is 16 residues long. The germline CDR1 and CDR2 sequences are LGHNA and YNFKEQ. Trimming removed 1 base from V and 2 bases from J, with 11 bases in between. The CDR3 DNA reads TGTGCCAGCAGCCAAGCGCAGGCACCCAACACCGGGGAGCTGTTTTTT. Its translation is CASSQAQAPNTGELFF.

The table lists this clonotype with many counts. The chain uses TRBV5-1 and TRBJ2-7; 7 nucleotides line up with TRBD2. CDR1 is SGHRS, CDR2 YFSETQ, per germline. The junction had 12 bases not matched to a gene; V was cut back by 4 bases and J by 5 bases. This CDR3 has 15 amino acids. CDR3 sequence: CASSPAGRLKDEQYF. The DNA for the CDR3 is TGCGCCAGCAGCCCAGCGGGACGGTTGAAGGACGAGCAGTACTTC.

Many counts were recorded for this clonotype. This chain joins TRBV5-1 and TRBJ2-1; TRBD1 is a possible D gene (5 bases). Trimming pared 4 bases from V and 8 bases from J, leaving 10 bases between. The CDR3 is made up of 12 amino acids. The germline V gene has CDR1 SGHRS and CDR2 YFSETQ. The CDR3 sequence is CASSLPRDEQFF. As DNA, the CDR3 is TGCGCCAGCAGCCTTCCCAGGGATGAGCAGTTCTTC.

At least ten counts were recorded for this clonotype. The chain has TRBV20-1 and TRBJ2-7; the D gene is possibly TRBD1 (6 bases). V lost 3 bases to trimming and J lost 0 bases, with 12 bases between them. This CDR3 has 14 amino acids. Germline V gives CDR1 DFQATT, CDR2 SNEGSKA (reference sequence). CDR3 nucleotide sequence: TGCAGTGCTAGGATTACAGGGCCCTCCTACGAGCAGTACTTC. Its protein is CSARITGPSYEQYF.

This clonotype appeared once. The junction departs from the called germline gene at one end, perhaps through a read error. This sequence joins TRBV5-1 and TRBJ1-2; TRBD1 agrees at 8 bases. This CDR3 is 14 amino acids long. The germline V gene has CDR1 SGHRS and CDR2 YFSETQ. CDR3 loop: CASTLTGDNYGCTF. The DNA for the CDR3 is TGCGCCAGCACGCTGACAGGGGATAACTATGGCTGCACCTTC.

This clonotype was detected ten times or more. V usage is TRBV12-3 or TRBV12-4 and J usage is TRBJ2-6; 7 positions match TRBD2. The length of the CDR3 is 16 residues. V was clipped by 3 bases and J by 0 bases; unmatched bases: 2. The DNA of the CDR3 is TGTGCCAGCAGTTTTGGCGGGGGCTCTGGGGCCAACGTCCTGACTTTC. Translating it yields CASSFGGGSGANVLTF.

As concerns this clonotype: A read error may be the cause here, since a much bigger clone is one base away. V and J are TRBV7-8 and TRBJ2-5; TRBD2 aligns across 8 bases. Germline-derived CDR1 and CDR2 are SGHVS and FQNEAQ. The CDR3 has 18 amino acids. In nucleotides, the CDR3 is TGTGCCAGCAGCCTGGGTGGGGCCACGGCGGGGGGCCAAGAGACCCGGTACTTC. Translated, it gives CASSLGGATAGGQETRYF.

This clonotype was detected ten times or more. This chain joins TRBV3-1 and TRBJ1-1, with unresolved D. Germline V gene lookup returns CDR1 LGHDT and CDR2 YNNKEL (reference sequence). V shed 0 bases and J shed 6 bases, with 11 bases lying between them. This CDR3 has 14 residues. The CDR3 here is CASSQDVGFAEAFF. CDR3 bases: TGTGCCAGCAGCCAAGATGTAGGGTTCGCTGAAGCTTTCTTT.

This clonotype was seen at least ten times. The chain links TRBV27 to TRBJ2-3, with 7 positions matching TRBD2. The J segment lost 6 bases and the V segment lost 0 bases, leaving 15 bases of the junction unmatched. This CDR3 comprises 18 residues. The germline V gene has CDR1 MNHEY and CDR2 SMNVEV (reference sequence). CDR3 sequence: CASSLSIRIGGEGDTQYF. CDR3 in DNA: TGTGCCAGCAGTTTATCGATAAGAATAGGCGGGGAGGGGGATACGCAGTATTTT.

In its sample, this clonotype was seen many times. This chain uses TRBV5-1 with TRBJ2-7; D is unclear. Trimming cost V 2 bases and J 2 bases, with 11 bases left between them. The germline gives CDR1 SGHRS, CDR2 YFSETQ. The CDR3 is 14 amino acids. The CDR3 loop is CASSFGLDPYEQYF. Here the CDR3 DNA reads TGCGCCAGCAGCTTTGGGTTAGACCCCTACGAGCAGTACTTC. Full variable domain (outside the CDR3, taken from reference TRBV5-1 and TRBJ2-7): KAGVTQTPRYLIKTRGQQVTLSCSPISGHRSVSWYQQTPGQGLQFLFEYFSETQRNKGNFPGRFSGRQFSNSRSEMNVSTLELGDSALYLCASSFGLDPYEQYFGPGTRLTVT.

This clonotype was seen many times. This chain joins TRBV7-2 and TRBJ2-1; no firm D call. V was clipped by 0 bases and J by 4 bases, with 13 bases between them. The CDR3 covers 16 residues. Germline CDR1 and CDR2: SGHTA and FQGNSA. The CDR3 coding sequence is TGTGCCAGCAGCTTAGCGGCGGCGCAAACTTACAATGAGCAGTTCTTC. Its translation: CASSLAAAQTYNEQFF.

This clonotype has at least ten counts. The V call is TRBV12-3 or TRBV12-4, the J call TRBJ2-5; D is possibly TRBD1 or TRBD2 (5 bases each). V was shortened by 2 bases and J by 5 bases, with 12 bases between the two germline ends. The CDR3 has 14 residues. The CDR3 reads CASSLRTSGETQYF. CDR3 in DNA: TGTGCCAGCAGTTTAAGGACAAGCGGTGAGACCCAGTACTTC.

In its sample, this clonotype was seen many times. The chain recombines TRBV9 with TRBJ2-2, with TRBD2 matching 13 bases. V trimming: 1 base; J trimming: 4 bases; junction bases outside the gene matches: 4. This CDR3 comprises 17 residues. The germline CDR1 and CDR2 sequences are SGDLS and YYNGEE. CDR3 nucleotide sequence: TGTGCCAGCAGCGTAATCACTAGCGGGGGGGCCACCGGGGAGCTGTTTTTT. This encodes CASSVITSGGATGELFF.

This clonotype was recorded many times. The chain carries TRBV20-1 and TRBJ2-5; 10 nucleotides match TRBD1. CDR3 length: 17 amino acids. The J segment lost 4 bases and the V segment lost 0 bases, leaving 11 bases of the junction unmatched. Per germline, CDR1 DFQATT and CDR2 SNEGSKA (reference sequence). This CDR3 reads CSARDLRTGGTRETQYF. The CDR3 DNA is TGCAGTGCTAGAGATCTCCGGACAGGGGGGACTCGAGAGACCCAGTACTTC.

This clonotype has a count of ten or more. The V and J genes are TRBV29-1 and TRBJ2-1, with D possibly TRBD1 on 6 matching bases. CDR1 is SQVTM and CDR2 is ANQGSEA in the germline V gene. The CDR3 extends over 14 amino acids. V was shortened by 2 bases and J by 4 bases, with 12 bases between the two germline ends. The CDR3 DNA reads as TGCAGCGTTGAACTCCGGGACACTTACAATGAGCAGTTCTTC. It specifies CSVELRDTYNEQFF.

This clonotype was observed many times. The rearrangement uses TRBV6-1 and TRBJ2-1; 10 bases match TRBD1. This CDR3 is built from 17 residues. The trim removed 2 bases at V and 4 bases at J, leaving 8 bases unmatched. Germline CDR1 and CDR2: MNHNS and SASEGT. CDR3 nucleotide sequence: TGTGCCAGCAGTGAAAGCCTGGGACAGGGGACTTACAATGAGCAGTTCTTC. It codes for CASSESLGQGTYNEQFF.

This clonotype was picked up many times. The chain uses TRBV12-3 or TRBV12-4 and TRBJ1-1, with D possibly TRBD1 on 6 matching bases. The CDR3 has 14 residues. The germline V and J ends were trimmed by 8 bases and 0 bases, with 13 bases remaining between them. CDR3 nucleotide sequence: TGTGCCAGCGGAAAGGGGGACATGAACACTGAAGCTTTCTTT. It is translated as CASGKGDMNTEAFF.

This clonotype was seen only a few times. The gene calls are TRBV18 and TRBJ2-1; D call uncertain. Trimming stripped 3 bases from V and 8 bases from J, with 8 bases between. The germline V gene encodes CDR1 KGHSH and CDR2 LQKENI. This CDR3 has 12 residues. In nucleotides, the CDR3 is TGTGCCAGCTCACCGATCGGGTATGAGCAGTTCTTC. It specifies CASSPIGYEQFF.

This clonotype was found once. The chain links TRBV7-2 to TRBJ2-3; TRBD2 agrees at 7 bases. The germline CDR1 and CDR2 sequences are SGHTA and FQGNSA. The CDR3 totals 14 residues. V shed 5 bases and J 5 bases; nucleotides not matched to a gene: 7. In nucleotides, the CDR3 is TGTGCCAGCAGCCTAGTGGGGGGGATAGATACGCAGTATTTT. Protein sequence: CASSLVGGIDTQYF.

In this sample, this clonotype turned up many times. This chain connects TRBV6-4 to TRBJ2-1; TRBD1 matches at 9 bases. The V gene's germline CDR1 is MRHNA and CDR2 SNTAGT. The length of the CDR3 is 15 residues. The V and J ends lost 4 bases and 6 bases, in that order; junction bases with no gene match: 7. CDR3 bases: TGTGCCAGCAGTGTTAAGGAGACAGGGGGCAATGAGCAGTTCTTC. This encodes CASSVKETGGNEQFF.

This clonotype was detected only a few times. The V gene is TRBV6-1, the J gene TRBJ1-1; D call uncertain. Trimming took 5 bases from V and 1 from J, leaving 8 bases between them. This CDR3 has 13 amino acids. Per germline, CDR1 MNHNS and CDR2 SASEGT. As DNA, the CDR3 is TGTGCCAGCAGTCATAGAACGAACACTGAAGCTTTCTTT. It encodes CASSHRTNTEAFF.

The rearrangement joins TRBV18 to TRBJ1-5; D unresolved. The CDR3 sequence is 13 residues long. Trimming stripped 3 bases from V and 5 bases from J, with 8 bases between. Germline V gene lookup returns CDR1 KGHSH and CDR2 LQKENI. The CDR3 sequence: CASSPTRDQPQHF. The CDR3 coding sequence is TGTGCCAGCTCACCTACGCGAGATCAGCCCCAGCATTTT.

The CDR3 spells CASGLAGGSLSTDTQYF. For the CDR3, the DNA is TGTGCCAGCGGACTAGCGGGGGGTTCCCTAAGCACAGATACGCAGTATTTT. The rearrangement joins TRBV7-3 to TRBJ2-3; the match to TRBD2 covers 14 bases. V trimming: 8 bases; J trimming: 0 bases; junction bases outside the gene matches: 7. CDR1 is SGHTA, CDR2 FQGTGA, per germline. CDR3 length equals 17 residues.

This clonotype has at least ten counts. The V and J genes are TRBV3-1 and TRBJ2-6; D gene ambiguous. Trimming stripped 3 bases from V and 0 bases from J, with 6 bases between. The CDR3 has 15 amino acids. CDR1 LGHDT and CDR2 YNNKEL come from the germline V gene (reference sequence). CDR3 sequence reads: CASSQGYSGANVLTF. As DNA, the CDR3 is TGTGCCAGCAGCCAGGGATACTCTGGGGCCAACGTCCTGACTTTC.

This clonotype was seen ten or more times. The chain joins TRBV12-3 or TRBV12-4 to TRBJ1-5; TRBD1 matches at 9 bases. Trimming cost V 1 base and J 1 base; bases outside gene matches: 5. This CDR3 has 17 amino acids. CDR3 amino acids: CASSLGRDRESNQPQHF. CDR3 sequence (DNA): TGTGCCAGCAGTTTAGGCCGGGACAGGGAGAGCAATCAGCCCCAGCATTTT.

This clonotype has a handful of counts. The chain has TRBV5-1 and TRBJ2-1; the match to TRBD1 covers 7 bases. Per germline, CDR1 SGHRS and CDR2 YFSETQ. The trim removed 0 bases at V and 7 bases at J, leaving 7 bases unmatched. There are 15 residues in the CDR3. The CDR3 nucleotides read TGCGCCAGCAGCTTGGCCGTGGGACAGCATAATGAGCAGTTCTTC. Translating it yields CASSLAVGQHNEQFF.

The V call is TRBV15, the J call TRBJ2-7; TRBD2 aligns across 9 bases. This CDR3 spans 14 amino acids. Germline loops: CDR1 LNHNV, CDR2 YYDKDF (reference sequence). CDR3 coding DNA: TGTGCTTCTCGGGCTAGCGGGGCTTCTCACGAGCAGTACTTC. Its translation: CASRASGASHEQYF.

Many counts were recorded for this clonotype. CDR3 bases: TGTGCCAGCAGCACGTGGGGGTCAGCCCAAGAGACCCAGTACTTC. As protein: CASSTWGSAQETQYF. This sequence joins TRBV5-6 and TRBJ2-5; D is tentatively TRBD1 or TRBD2 (5 bases each). From germline, CDR1 is SGHDT and CDR2 YYEEEE. The CDR3 runs to 15 residues. The germline V and J ends were trimmed by 4 bases and 1 base, with 14 bases remaining between them.

This rearrangement joins TRBV10-3 to TRBJ2-3; D may be TRBD2 (5 bases). The V and J ends lost 3 bases and 0 bases respectively, with 7 bases between them. The length of the CDR3 is 14 residues. The germline CDR1 and CDR2 sequences are ENHRY and SYGVKD. CDR3 sequence: CAISDERSTDTQYF. CDR3 in DNA: TGTGCCATCAGTGATGAGCGGAGCACAGATACGCAGTATTTT.

This clonotype has at least ten counts. This sequence joins TRBV10-3 and TRBJ1-4; D is unresolved. This CDR3 spans 13 amino acids. V lost 7 bases, J lost 6 bases, and 12 bases lay in between. Per germline, CDR1 ENHRY and CDR2 SYGVKD. CDR3 nucleotides: TGTGCCATCATGCGGGAGGTAGATGAAAAACTGTTTTTT. This gives the protein CAIMREVDEKLFF.

This clonotype was seen only a few times. The chain joins TRBV7-2 to TRBJ1-5; tentative D call: TRBD1 (5 bases). There are 13 residues in the CDR3. CDR1 is SGHTA and CDR2 is FQGNSA in the germline V gene. The V end was cut by 5 bases, the J end by 7 bases, with 12 bases between. CDR3 sequence (DNA): TGTGCCAGCAGCCCCCAGGGCACCCAGCCCCAGCATTTT. This gives the protein CASSPQGTQPQHF.